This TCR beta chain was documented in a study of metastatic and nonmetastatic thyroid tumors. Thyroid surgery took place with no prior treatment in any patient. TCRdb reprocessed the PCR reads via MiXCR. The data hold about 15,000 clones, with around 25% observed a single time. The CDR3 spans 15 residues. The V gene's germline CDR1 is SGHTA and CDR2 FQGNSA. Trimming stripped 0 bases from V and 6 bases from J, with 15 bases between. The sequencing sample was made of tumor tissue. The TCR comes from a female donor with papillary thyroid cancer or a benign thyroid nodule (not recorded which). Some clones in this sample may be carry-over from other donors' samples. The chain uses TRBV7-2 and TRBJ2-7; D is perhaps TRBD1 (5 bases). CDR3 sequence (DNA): TGTGCCAGCAGCTTAGCCCCCGGGTCAGGGCGCGAGCAGTACTTC. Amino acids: CASSLAPGSGREQYF.